The 18 T cell receptor beta chains given below trace back to one sample, sequenced in a study of blood T cell repertoires in COVID-19. Measured with immunoSEQ multiplex PCR; TCRdb has only the in-frame clones, and not every one. The sample contains roughly 300,000 clones, approximately 90% of which appear only once. Specimen: PBMCs or T cells enriched from blood (not recorded which). These receptor sequences come from a woman under 30 who had recovered from COVID-19.

V gene TRBV4-1 combines with J gene TRBJ2-3, with TRBD2 matching 8 bases. CDR1 and CDR2 (germline): MGHRA, YSYEKL. The CDR3 has 13 residues. V shed 9 bases and J 0 bases; nucleotides not matched to a gene: 2. CDR3 in DNA: TGCGCCAGTACTAGCGGAAGCACAGATACGCAGTATTTT. As protein: CASTSGSTDTQYF.

The chain links TRBV11-2 to TRBJ2-1; no reliable D call. Per the germline V gene, CDR1 is SGHAT and CDR2 is FQNNGV. This CDR3 region has 14 residues. Deletions cut 0 bases from V and 5 bases from J, with 8 bases between. Here the CDR3 reads CASSLEPLDNEQFF. CDR3 coding DNA: TGTGCCAGCAGCTTAGAACCCTTAGACAATGAGCAGTTCTTC.

As regards this clone: At the DNA level, this CDR3 is encoded by other sequences in the same sample as well. This chain uses TRBV7-9 with TRBJ2-7, with unresolved D. V lost 3 bases to trimming and J lost 6 bases, with 18 bases between them. Per germline, CDR1 SEHNR and CDR2 FQNEAQ (reference sequence). CDR3 length: 15 amino acids. CDR3 sequence: CASSFTPGEAGEQYF. CDR3 nucleotides: TGTGCCAGCAGCTTTACCCCTGGTGAGGCCGGCGAGCAGTACTTC.

The rearrangement links TRBV6-5 to TRBJ2-5; possibly TRBD2 for D (5 bases). Germline lookup yields CDR1 MNHEY and CDR2 SVGAGI. The CDR3 sequence is 15 residues long. V was cut by 7 bases and J by 4 bases, with 19 bases left in between. In DNA form, the CDR3 reads TGTGCCAGCACCCGGGAAGGCTACCCAAGAGAGACCCAGTACTTC. It is translated as CASTREGYPRETQYF.

This chain links TRBV7-9 with TRBJ2-2; 7 bases agree with TRBD1. V dropped 2 bases and J dropped 0; count of bases not matched to a gene: 9. The length of the CDR3 is 18 residues. Germline V gives CDR1 SEHNR, CDR2 FQNEAQ (reference sequence). The CDR3 reads CASSLLHMGQTNTGELFF. The CDR3 region has the DNA TGTGCCAGCAGCTTACTACATATGGGACAGACGAACACCGGGGAGCTGTTTTTT.

J is TRBJ2-4 and V is TRBV4-1; D is uncertain. Trimming took 2 bases from V and 8 from J, leaving 16 bases between them. CDR3 size: 15 residues. Germline assignment: CDR1 MGHRA and CDR2 YSYEKL. The CDR3 DNA reads TGCGCCAGCAGCCAATCGTCGTTATTTTCGGACATTCAGTACTTC. This gives the protein CASSQSSLFSDIQYF.

The chain combines TRBV24-1 with TRBJ2-3, with 10 positions matching TRBD1. Trimming at V came to 4 bases and at J to 5 bases, leaving 5 bases not matched to a gene. CDR1 and CDR2 from the germline V gene are KGHDR and SFDVKD. This CDR3 has 15 amino acids. CDR3 bases: TGTGCCACCAGTGACTCGACAGGGGGCCTAGATACGCAGTATTTT. Amino acids: CATSDSTGGLDTQYF.

This clone was seen a single time. The rearrangement joins TRBV4-1 to TRBJ2-1; TRBD2 agrees at 9 bases. Trimming cost V 0 bases and J 0 bases; bases outside gene matches: 12. CDR1 and CDR2 (germline): MGHRA, YSYEKL. CDR3 length equals 20 residues. CDR3 protein: CASSQDRASGIRPSYNEQFF. The CDR3 nucleotides read TGCGCCAGCAGCCAAGATAGAGCTAGCGGGATACGACCCTCCTACAATGAGCAGTTCTTC.

The V gene is TRBV7-3, the J gene TRBJ1-2, with 10 bases identical to TRBD1. V was pared by 5 bases and J by 8 bases, with 8 bases of the junction left unmatched. The CDR3 has 14 amino acids. From germline, CDR1 is SGHTA and CDR2 FQGTGA. CDR3 bases: TGTGCCAGCAGCCCCAGACAGGGGGCTGGAGGCTACACCTTC. It codes for CASSPRQGAGGYTF.

V and J are TRBV28 and TRBJ1-2, with 7 bases lining up with TRBD1. CDR1 and CDR2 from the germline V gene are MDHEN and SYDVKM. The CDR3 covers 15 residues. Trimming cost V 5 bases and J 3 bases; bases outside gene matches: 9. The CDR3 DNA is TGTGCCAGCAGTGTCCGCCCCGGGACAGACTATGGCTACACCTTC. It is translated as CASSVRPGTDYGYTF.

CDR3 sequence reads: CASSLSRDTQYF. DNA for the CDR3: TGTGCCAGCAGTTTGTCTAGAGATACGCAGTATTTT. J is TRBJ2-3 and V is TRBV12-3 or TRBV12-4; D call uncertain. V was pared by 3 bases and J by 5 bases, with 6 bases between. The CDR3 consists of 12 residues.

The sample holds one count of this clone. The chain is built from TRBV5-8 and TRBJ2-1; 9 bases match TRBD2. The CDR3 totals 15 residues. V lost 0 bases and J lost 3; bases outside the gene matches: 1. Germline V gene sequence: CDR1 SGHTS, CDR2 YDEGEE. The CDR3 loop reads CASSLAAGGYNEQFF. The CDR3 DNA sequence: TGTGCCAGCAGCTTGGCAGCGGGGGGCTACAATGAGCAGTTCTTC.

The chain has TRBV9 and TRBJ1-5, with D perhaps matching TRBD1 (6 bases). The V and J ends lost 0 bases and 6 bases respectively, with 19 bases between them. Germline V CDR1 and CDR2: SGDLS, YYNGEE. CDR3 length: 17 residues. As DNA, the CDR3 is TGTGCCAGCAGCGTAGCTACCGGGTTGGAACAGGGTCAGCCCCAGCATTTT. Its protein product is CASSVATGLEQGQPQHF. Full variable domain (outside the CDR3, taken from reference TRBV9 and TRBJ1-5): DSGVTQTPKHLITATGQRVTLRCSPRSGDLSVYWYQQSLDQGLQFLIQYYNGEERAKGNILERFSAQQFPDLHSELNLSSLELGDSALYFCASSVATGLEQGQPQHFGDGTRLSIL.

The chain uses TRBV4-1 and TRBJ2-5; 13 positions agree with TRBD2. This CDR3 comprises 17 residues. V lost 2 bases and J lost 3; bases outside the gene matches: 6. Germline CDR1 reads MGHRA; CDR2 reads YSYEKL. CDR3 region: CASSQPPGLAGKETQYF. The CDR3 DNA follows: TGCGCCAGCAGCCAACCACCGGGACTAGCGGGGAAAGAGACCCAGTACTTC.

This clone was counted a single time. The chain joins TRBV2 to TRBJ2-5; D call uncertain. This CDR3 is 15 amino acids long. Germline values: CDR1 SNHLY, CDR2 FYNNEI. The ends were cut back, 7 bases at V and 9 bases at J, with 24 bases in the middle. The CDR3 loop reads CASTLGVYPHDAQYF. In DNA form, the CDR3 reads TGTGCCAGCACCCTAGGAGTCTACCCTCACGACGCCCAGTACTTC.

V is TRBV7-9 and J is TRBJ1-5; D gene unclear. This CDR3 spans 12 amino acids. The germline V gene encodes CDR1 SEHNR and CDR2 FQNEAQ (reference sequence). With 4 bases removed from V and 4 bases from J, the gap between germline ends came to 5 bases. CDR3 coding DNA: TGTGCCAGCAGCTCCCAGAATCAGCCCCAGCATTTT. Protein: CASSSQNQPQHF. Drawing the rest from reference TRBV7-9 and TRBJ1-5, the complete variable domain is DTGVSQNPRHKITKRGQNVTFRCDPISEHNRLYWYRQTLGQGPEFLTYFQNEAQLEKSRLLSDRFSAERPKGSFSTLEIQRTEQGDSAMYLCASSSQNQPQHFGDGTRLSIL.

This clone was seen a single time. The V gene is TRBV2, the J gene TRBJ2-2; D is possibly TRBD2 (5 bases). The CDR3 length is 14 residues. The germline gives CDR1 SNHLY, CDR2 FYNNEI. Trimming pared 6 bases from V and 1 base from J, leaving 9 bases between. The CDR3: CASRAGQNTGELFF. CDR3 nucleotides: TGTGCCAGCAGGGCGGGTCAGAACACCGGGGAGCTGTTTTTT.

The chain joins TRBV12-3 or TRBV12-4 to TRBJ1-2, with no clear D. This CDR3 comprises 12 residues. The V and J ends lost 5 bases and 4 bases respectively, with 8 bases between them. In nucleotides, the CDR3 is TGTGCCAGCAGTGACGGGATCTATGGCTACACCTTC. Translation gives CASSDGIYGYTF.